The clone carrying this T cell receptor beta chain turned up a few times. As handled by the study authors: Scientists estimated how many nucleated cells there were by amplifying reference gene primers. Some clones are missing from TCRdb's copy, which holds only in-frame ones; the method was immunoSEQ multiplex PCR. V and J calls and clone size are copied from that table; D and trimming were computed from the DNA. The sample lists hundreds of thousands of clones; 89% were seen once. Germline loops: CDR1 SGHAT, CDR2 FQNNGV. CDR3 size: 16 residues. V shed 3 bases and J shed 3 bases, with 18 bases lying between them. The data originate from a study of blood T cell repertoires in COVID-19.

The chain couples TRBV11-2 to TRBJ2-7; the D gene is possibly TRBD1 (6 bases). Sequenced material: peripheral blood. This TCR derives from a man aged 60 to 75 who had recovered from COVID-19. The CDR3 bases are TGTGCCAGCAGCTTCCCCCCAGGACAGAAGATCTACGAGCAGTACTTC. Residues: CASSFPPGQKIYEQYF.